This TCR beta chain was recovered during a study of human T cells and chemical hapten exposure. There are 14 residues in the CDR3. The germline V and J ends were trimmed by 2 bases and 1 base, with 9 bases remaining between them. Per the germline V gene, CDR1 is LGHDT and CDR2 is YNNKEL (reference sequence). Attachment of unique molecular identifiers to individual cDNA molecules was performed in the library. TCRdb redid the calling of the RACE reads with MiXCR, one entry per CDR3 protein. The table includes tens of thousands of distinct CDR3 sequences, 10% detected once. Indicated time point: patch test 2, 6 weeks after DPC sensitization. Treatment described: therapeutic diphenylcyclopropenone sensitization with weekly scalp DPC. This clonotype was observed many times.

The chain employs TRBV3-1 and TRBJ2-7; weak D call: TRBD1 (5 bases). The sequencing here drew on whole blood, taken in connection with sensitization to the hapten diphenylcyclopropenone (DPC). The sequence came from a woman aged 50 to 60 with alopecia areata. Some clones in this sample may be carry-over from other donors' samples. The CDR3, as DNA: TGTGCCAGCAGCCAAAGGGGCGAATCCTACGAGCAGTACTTC. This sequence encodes CASSQRGESYEQYF.